This passage covers 15 T cell receptor beta chains from one sample sequenced in a study of T cell clones after liver transplantation. TCRdb keeps only in-frame clones here, not all; method: immunoSEQ multiplex PCR. The sample contains around 9,100 clones, approximately 79% of which appear only once. Here the sequenced sample was CD8+ T cells from blood, taken before liver transplant. The origin of the receptors is a human donor who received a liver transplant.

V gene TRBV27 combines with J gene TRBJ1-6; D might be TRBD1 (6 bases). The germline V and J ends were trimmed by 2 bases and 13 bases, with 9 bases remaining between them. Per the germline V gene, CDR1 is MNHEY and CDR2 is SMNVEV (reference sequence). The CDR3 runs 12 residues. The CDR3 loop reads CASSLTGWPLHF. DNA for the CDR3: TGTGCCAGCAGTTTAACAGGGTGGCCCCTCCACTTT.

This clone is categorized as medium-sized. The rearrangement links TRBV7-2 to TRBJ2-7; D possibly corresponds to TRBD1 (7 bases). Trimming stripped 3 bases from V and 0 bases from J, with 12 bases between. There are 15 residues in the CDR3. Germline V CDR1 and CDR2: SGHTA, FQGNSA. The CDR3 region has the DNA TGTGCCAGCAGCTTTTACAGGGGAGGCTCCTACGAGCAGTACTTC. The encoded protein is CASSFYRGGSYEQYF.

The rearrangement joins TRBV11-3 to TRBJ2-1; TRBD1 is a possible D gene (5 bases). The CDR3 consists of 16 residues. The germline V gene encodes CDR1 SGHNT and CDR2 YENEEA. V was shortened by 2 bases and J by 4 bases, with 15 bases between the two germline ends. In DNA form, the CDR3 reads TGTGCCAGCAGCTTATCTTCCCAGGGATTGTACAATGAGCAGTTCTTC. This translates into CASSLSSQGLYNEQFF.

A few counts support this clone. The chain combines TRBV11-3 with TRBJ1-2; tentatively, D is TRBD1 (5 bases). The CDR3 loop spans 16 amino acids. Trimming stripped 6 bases from V and 4 bases from J, with 21 bases between. Germline CDR1 SGHNT, CDR2 YENEEA. The CDR3 DNA reads TGTGCCAGCAGTTCTATGATTGCGGGGGTTCCCTATGGCTACACCTTC. Amino acids: CASSSMIAGVPYGYTF. The whole variable domain, filled in from reference TRBV11-3 and TRBJ1-2, reads EAGVVQSPRYKIIEKKQPVAFWCNPISGHNTLYWYLQNLGQGPELLIRYENEEAVDDSQLPKDRFSAERLKGVDSTLKIQPAELGDSAVYLCASSSMIAGVPYGYTFGSGTRLTVV.

J is TRBJ1-4 and V is TRBV18; tentative D call: TRBD1 (6 bases). V gave up 3 bases and J gave up 8 bases, with 13 bases separating them. Germline CDR1 is KGHSH and CDR2 is LQKENI. This CDR3 region has 14 residues. CDR3 nucleotide sequence: TGTGCCAGCTCACCCGACAGGACACGAGAAAAACTGTTTTTT. Residues: CASSPDRTREKLFF.

The chain has TRBV7-9 and TRBJ2-5, with D hard to call. The V gene's germline CDR1 is SEHNR and CDR2 FQNEAQ (reference sequence). The CDR3 runs to 14 residues. With 2 bases removed from V and 1 base from J, the gap between germline ends came to 8 bases. The CDR3 DNA reads as TGTGCCAGCAGCTTAACGCTTGGCCAAGAGACCCAGTACTTC. Amino acid sequence: CASSLTLGQETQYF.

This clone was recorded only once. The chain joins TRBV10-2 to TRBJ2-1; 9 bases are a match to TRBD2. The CDR3 runs 15 residues. V shed 5 bases, J shed 5 bases, and the junction held 7 bases outside the gene matches. CDR1 and CDR2 (germline): WSHSY, SAAADI. The CDR3 coding sequence is TGCGCCAGCAGTCCCGCGACTAGCGGTGACAATGAGCAGTTCTTC. Translation: CASSPATSGDNEQFF.

J is TRBJ1-1 and V is TRBV7-2; TRBD1 agrees at 7 bases. The germline V gene has CDR1 SGHTA and CDR2 FQGNSA. The ends lost 5 bases at V and 1 base at J; junction bases unmatched: 4. The length of the CDR3 is 14 residues. This chain's CDR3 is CASSHWTGNTEAFF. The CDR3, as DNA: TGTGCCAGCAGCCACTGGACAGGGAACACTGAAGCTTTCTTT.

This clone appeared a few times. The same CDR3 is also encoded by other DNA sequences in this sample. The chain joins TRBV18 to TRBJ1-2, with D possibly TRBD1 on 5 matching bases. Germline assignment: CDR1 KGHSH and CDR2 LQKENI. CDR3 size: 14 residues. Deletions cut 3 bases from V and 5 bases from J, with 13 bases between. The CDR3 is CASSPPTESYGYTF. For the CDR3, the DNA is TGTGCCAGCTCACCGCCGACAGAGTCTTATGGCTACACCTTC.

V and J are TRBV4-1 and TRBJ2-7; either TRBD1 or TRBD2 may supply D (5 bases each). The CDR3 covers 15 residues. Trimming left V 1 base short and J 0 bases short, with 10 bases between. Germline V gene sequence: CDR1 MGHRA, CDR2 YSYEKL. The CDR3 loop is CASSQVAGSSYEQYF. The CDR3 nucleotides read TGCGCCAGCAGCCAAGTTGCAGGGAGCTCCTACGAGCAGTACTTC.

The chain employs TRBV4-1 and TRBJ2-7, with a possible D match to TRBD1 (6 bases). The length of the CDR3 is 14 residues. Trimming cost V 6 bases and J 6 bases, with 18 bases left between them. Germline values: CDR1 MGHRA, CDR2 YSYEKL. For the CDR3, the DNA is TGCGCCAGCAGTCCGCCACAGGGTTGGGGCGAGCAGTACTTC. It codes for CASSPPQGWGEQYF.

This chain links TRBV10-3 with TRBJ2-3; D gene ambiguous. Trimming left V 8 bases short and J 6 bases short, with 9 bases between. CDR1 and CDR2 (germline): ENHRY, SYGVKD. The CDR3 has 11 residues. The CDR3: CAIGPGDTQYF. The CDR3 DNA is TGTGCCATCGGACCCGGTGATACGCAGTATTTT.

This chain joins TRBV7-9 and TRBJ2-2, with 7 bases fitting TRBD2. The junction had 7 bases not matched to a gene; V was cut back by 7 bases and J by 2 bases. The CDR3 is made up of 15 amino acids. CDR1 and CDR2 from the germline V gene are SEHNR and FQNEAQ (reference sequence). The CDR3 DNA is TGTGCCAGCATACTCCGCGGGGGTAACACCGGGGAGCTGTTTTTT. Translated, it gives CASILRGGNTGELFF.

As for this clone: Other DNA sequences in this sample translate to the same CDR3. This sequence joins TRBV7-9 and TRBJ2-7, with D unclear. CDR1 and CDR2 (germline): SEHNR, FQNEAQ (reference sequence). Trimming took 5 bases from V and 0 from J, leaving 11 bases between them. This CDR3 contains 14 residues. CDR3 protein: CASSPRLSSYEQYF. The CDR3 coding sequence is TGTGCCAGCAGCCCCCGGTTGAGCTCCTACGAGCAGTACTTC.

V is TRBV11-2 and J is TRBJ2-1; 12 bases agree with TRBD1. J gave up 3 bases and V 4 bases, and 4 bases lay outside the gene matches. The CDR3 sequence is 16 residues long. The germline V gene encodes CDR1 SGHAT and CDR2 FQNNGV. The CDR3 loop is CASSSGQGAIYNEQFF. The CDR3 coding sequence is TGTGCCAGCAGCTCGGGACAGGGGGCAATCTACAATGAGCAGTTCTTC. The full variable domain, with the rest looked up from reference TRBV11-2 and TRBJ2-1, is EAGVAQSPRYKIIEKRQSVAFWCNPISGHATLYWYQQILGQGPKLLIQFQNNGVVDDSQLPKDRFSAERLKGVDSTLKIQPAKLEDSAVYLCASSSGQGAIYNEQFFGPGTRLTVL.